These 14 T cell receptor beta chains share one sample of origin, sequenced in a study of blood T cells in healthy people across ages. Primed by a sample-barcoded 5' primer and a J-beta primer mix, a second PCR proceeded for 7 to 11 cycles. One entry per CDR3 protein results from TCRdb running MiXCR on the 5' RACE reads. The table includes more than 650,000 distinct CDR3 sequences, approximately 53% detected once. Sequenced material: blood. The receptors here all came from an elderly man in good health.

CDR3 DNA sequence: TGTGCCAGCAGCTTGGGAGGTTTGGGGGCTGAAGCTTTCTTT. Its protein product is CASSLGGLGAEAFF. The genes are TRBV5-8 and TRBJ1-1; D might be TRBD1 (5 bases). V gave up 0 bases and J gave up 6 bases, with 12 bases separating them. The germline V gene has CDR1 SGHTS and CDR2 YDEGEE. This CDR3 comprises 14 residues.

The chain uses TRBV4-1 and TRBJ2-3; 8 positions match TRBD1. The junction had 12 bases not matched to a gene; V was cut back by 4 bases and J by 0 bases. The germline gives CDR1 MGHRA, CDR2 YSYEKL. The CDR3 runs 18 residues. The CDR3 here is CASSPSTGQDLSTDTQYF. The CDR3 DNA follows: TGCGCCAGCAGCCCTAGCACGGGACAGGACCTGAGCACAGATACGCAGTATTTT.

The gene calls are TRBV15 and TRBJ2-7, with D possibly being TRBD1 (7 bases). The length of the CDR3 is 15 residues. Germline values: CDR1 LNHNV, CDR2 YYDKDF (reference sequence). V gave up 1 base and J gave up 4 bases, with 14 bases separating them. CDR3 bases: TGTGCCACCAGCAGAGGCCTGACAGGGAGGTACGAGCAGTACTTC. Translation gives CATSRGLTGRYEQYF.

As to this clonotype: Germline is not matched at one junction end, which may reflect a read error. The chain couples TRBV18 to TRBJ2-7; 7 bases are shared with TRBD1. Near its end, the DNA agrees better with TRBJ2-4, so the J call may be wrong. Germline CDR1 is KGHSH and CDR2 is LQKENI. The CDR3 extends over 16 amino acids. CDR3 in amino acids: CVSSLDRVRTKNIQYF. CDR3 bases: TGTGTCAGCTCACTAGACAGGGTTCGGACCAAAAACATTCAGTACTTC.

This clonotype was observed a handful of times. The chain uses TRBV28 and TRBJ1-4; tentatively, D is TRBD1 (6 bases). The CDR3 length is 16 residues. Trimming took 6 bases from V and 7 from J, leaving 21 bases between them. CDR1 and CDR2 from the germline V gene are MDHEN and SYDVKM. The CDR3 DNA is TGTGCCAGCAGCTCGCCGGGGGCAAGCATTAGTGAAAAACTGTTTTTT. Translated: CASSSPGASISEKLFF.

The chain links TRBV29-1 to TRBJ2-1; 10 nucleotides match TRBD1. Germline-derived CDR1 and CDR2 are SQVTM and ANQGSEA. Trimming removed 3 bases from V and 10 bases from J; junction bases left unmatched: 12. This CDR3 has 15 amino acids. CDR3: CSVEVLDRGDWEQFF. CDR3 in DNA: TGCAGCGTTGAGGTATTGGACAGGGGGGATTGGGAGCAGTTCTTC.

This clonotype has just a few counts. The chain recombines TRBV28 with TRBJ2-5, with 8 nucleotides matching TRBD1. The CDR3 has 16 amino acids. Trimming took 2 bases from V and 5 from J; bases not matched to a gene: 10. Germline CDR1 MDHEN, CDR2 SYDVKM. CDR3 region: CASSLARGLIGETQYF. CDR3 in DNA: TGTGCCAGCAGTTTAGCCAGGGGGCTTATCGGTGAGACCCAGTACTTC.

The chain is built from TRBV5-1 and TRBJ1-2; D is unclear. V was clipped by 3 bases and J by 1 base, with 10 bases between them. This CDR3 comprises 14 residues. Germline V CDR1 and CDR2: SGHRS, YFSETQ. CDR3 DNA sequence: TGCGCCAGCAGCTCCGCTCGGGGTAACTATGGCTACACCTTC. As protein: CASSSARGNYGYTF.

The chain couples TRBV28 to TRBJ1-4; tentative D call: TRBD1 (5 bases). The CDR3 loop spans 15 amino acids. The V gene lost 3 bases and the J gene lost 2 bases, with 10 bases spanning the gap. Germline lookup yields CDR1 MDHEN and CDR2 SYDVKM. The DNA of the CDR3 is TGTGCCAGCAGTTTTACGGGGGAGACTAATGAAAAACTGTTTTTT. Amino acids: CASSFTGETNEKLFF.

The chain links TRBV3-1 to TRBJ2-3; 9 bases are a match to TRBD1. Germline lookup yields CDR1 LGHDT and CDR2 YNNKEL (reference sequence). CDR3 length: 17 amino acids. With V trimmed by 7 bases and J by 3 bases, 14 bases remained unmatched. CDR3 sequence: CASTQNSGTGRTDTQYF. The CDR3 DNA reads TGTGCCAGCACCCAGAACTCCGGGACAGGGAGGACAGATACGCAGTATTTT.

The genes are TRBV6-5 and TRBJ2-1; 8 nucleotides agree with TRBD2. The germline gives CDR1 MNHEY, CDR2 SVGAGI. The CDR3 extends over 15 amino acids. The V and J ends lost 4 bases and 8 bases, in that order; junction bases with no gene match: 10. The CDR3 sequence is CASSWGGGRLYEQFF. The CDR3 coding sequence is TGTGCCAGCAGTTGGGGGGGCGGGAGGCTGTATGAGCAGTTCTTC.

This sequence joins TRBV7-6 and TRBJ1-6, with 7 bases identical to TRBD1. The CDR3 loop spans 15 amino acids. Germline CDR1 is SGHVS and CDR2 is FNYEAQ. V shed 2 bases and J 9 bases; nucleotides not matched to a gene: 7. The CDR3 protein is CASSLLDREFSPLHF. CDR3 DNA: TGTGCCAGCAGCTTACTTGACAGGGAGTTTTCACCCCTCCACTTT.

The chain has TRBV7-9 and TRBJ2-7; 7 nucleotides align to TRBD2. The CDR3 covers 14 residues. CDR1 is SEHNR, CDR2 FQNEAQ, per germline (reference sequence). The J segment lost 7 bases and the V segment lost 5 bases, leaving 11 bases of the junction unmatched. The CDR3 spells CASSPPGLPNEQYF. The CDR3 DNA sequence: TGTGCCAGCAGCCCACCGGGACTACCAAATGAGCAGTACTTC.

This chain joins TRBV5-1 and TRBJ1-1; D might be TRBD1 (5 bases). The germline V gene encodes CDR1 SGHRS and CDR2 YFSETQ. The CDR3 sequence is 15 residues long. The V end was cut by 4 bases, the J end by 6 bases, with 19 bases between. CDR3 in amino acids: CASSGGRFNPPEAFF. CDR3 nucleotides: TGCGCCAGCAGCGGGGGACGGTTTAATCCGCCTGAAGCTTTCTTT. The whole variable domain, filled in from reference TRBV5-1 and TRBJ1-1, reads KAGVTQTPRYLIKTRGQQVTLSCSPISGHRSVSWYQQTPGQGLQFLFEYFSETQRNKGNFPGRFSGRQFSNSRSEMNVSTLELGDSALYLCASSGGRFNPPEAFFGQGTRLTVV.